This T cell receptor beta chain was found in a study of blood T cell repertoires in COVID-19. Sequencing used immunoSEQ multiplex PCR; TCRdb keeps in-frame clones, though not all of them. The sample consists of 68,000 or so clones, around 90% of them appearing once. The germline gives CDR1 MDHEN, CDR2 SYDVKM. Trimming pared 4 bases from V and 2 bases from J, leaving 5 bases between. The CDR3 sequence is 12 residues long. Sequences were obtained from peripheral blood. This clonotype was obtained from a human donor in a cohort sampled during active COVID-19. The V and J genes are TRBV28 and TRBJ1-2; no reliable D call. The CDR3 sequence: CASSYGNYGYTF. The CDR3, as DNA: TGTGCCAGCAGTTACGGGAACTATGGCTACACCTTC.